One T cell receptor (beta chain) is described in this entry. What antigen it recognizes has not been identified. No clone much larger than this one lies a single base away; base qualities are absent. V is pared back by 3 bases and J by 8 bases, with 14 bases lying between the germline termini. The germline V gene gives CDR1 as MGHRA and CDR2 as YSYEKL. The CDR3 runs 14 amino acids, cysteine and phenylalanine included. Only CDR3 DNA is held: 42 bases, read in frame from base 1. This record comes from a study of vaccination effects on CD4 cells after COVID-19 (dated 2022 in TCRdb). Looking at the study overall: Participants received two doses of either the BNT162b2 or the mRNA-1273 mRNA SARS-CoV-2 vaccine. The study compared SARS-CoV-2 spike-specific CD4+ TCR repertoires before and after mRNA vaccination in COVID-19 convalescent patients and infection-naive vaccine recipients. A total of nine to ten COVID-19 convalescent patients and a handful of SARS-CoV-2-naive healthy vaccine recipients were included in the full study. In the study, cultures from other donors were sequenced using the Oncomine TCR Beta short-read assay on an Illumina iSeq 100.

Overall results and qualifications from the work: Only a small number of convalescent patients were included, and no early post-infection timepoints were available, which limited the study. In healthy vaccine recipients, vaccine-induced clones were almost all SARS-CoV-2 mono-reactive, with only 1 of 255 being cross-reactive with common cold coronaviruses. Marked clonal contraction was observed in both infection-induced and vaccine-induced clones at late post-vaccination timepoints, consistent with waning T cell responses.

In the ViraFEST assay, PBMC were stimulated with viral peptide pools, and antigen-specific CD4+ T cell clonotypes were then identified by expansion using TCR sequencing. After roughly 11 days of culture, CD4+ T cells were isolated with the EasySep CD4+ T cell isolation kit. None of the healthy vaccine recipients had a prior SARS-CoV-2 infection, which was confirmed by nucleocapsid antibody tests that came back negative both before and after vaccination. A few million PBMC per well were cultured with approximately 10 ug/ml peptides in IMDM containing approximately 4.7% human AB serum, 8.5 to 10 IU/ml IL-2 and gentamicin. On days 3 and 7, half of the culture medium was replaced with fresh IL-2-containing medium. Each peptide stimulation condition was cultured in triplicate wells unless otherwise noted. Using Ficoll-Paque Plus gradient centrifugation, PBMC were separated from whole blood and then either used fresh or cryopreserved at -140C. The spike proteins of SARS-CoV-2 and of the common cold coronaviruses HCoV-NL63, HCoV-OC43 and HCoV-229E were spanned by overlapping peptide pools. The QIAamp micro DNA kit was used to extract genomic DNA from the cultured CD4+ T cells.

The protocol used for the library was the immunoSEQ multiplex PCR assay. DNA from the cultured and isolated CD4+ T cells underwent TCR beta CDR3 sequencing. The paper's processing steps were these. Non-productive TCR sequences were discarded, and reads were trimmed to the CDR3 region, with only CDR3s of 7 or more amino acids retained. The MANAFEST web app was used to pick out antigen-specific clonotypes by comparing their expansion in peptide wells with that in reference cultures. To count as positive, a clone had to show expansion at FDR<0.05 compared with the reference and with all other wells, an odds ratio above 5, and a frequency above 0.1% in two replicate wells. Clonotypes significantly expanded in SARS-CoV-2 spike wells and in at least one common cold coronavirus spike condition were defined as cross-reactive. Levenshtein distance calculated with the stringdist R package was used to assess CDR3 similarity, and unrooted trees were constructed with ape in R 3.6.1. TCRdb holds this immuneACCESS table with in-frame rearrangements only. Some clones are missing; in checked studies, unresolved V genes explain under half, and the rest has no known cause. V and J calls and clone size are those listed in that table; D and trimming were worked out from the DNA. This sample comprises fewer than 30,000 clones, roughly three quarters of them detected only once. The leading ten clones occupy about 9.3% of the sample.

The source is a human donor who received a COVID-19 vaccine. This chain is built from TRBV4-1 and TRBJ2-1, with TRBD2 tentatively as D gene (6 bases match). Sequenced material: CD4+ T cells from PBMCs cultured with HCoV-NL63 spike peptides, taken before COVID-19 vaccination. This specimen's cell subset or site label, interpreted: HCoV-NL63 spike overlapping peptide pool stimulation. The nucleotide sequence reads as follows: TGCGCCAGCAGCCAGGACTACCTAGGGCATGAGCAGTTCTTC. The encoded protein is CASSQDYLGHEQFF.